The next 14 T cell receptor beta chains were all read from a single sample in a study of blood T cell repertoires in COVID-19. The data were produced by immunoSEQ multiplex PCR, yet TCRdb's version contains in-frame clones alone and is incomplete. Altogether approximately 170,000 clones are present, approximately 81% being singletons, with the ten largest covering about 10%. The sequenced sample was peripheral blood. These receptor sequences come from a woman over 75 with active or convalescent COVID-19.

In the case of this clone: The sample contains more than one DNA sequence encoding this CDR3. The rearrangement joins TRBV7-9 to TRBJ1-5; 9 bases are shared with TRBD1. CDR1 and CDR2 from the germline V gene are SEHNR and FQNEAQ (reference sequence). This CDR3 has 15 residues. Germline trimming cut 3 bases from V and 3 bases from J; bases unmatched to any gene: 3. CDR3: CASSLGQGVNQPQHF. The CDR3, as DNA: TGTGCCAGCAGCTTGGGACAGGGCGTCAATCAGCCCCAGCATTTT.

As DNA, the CDR3 is TGCAGTGCTAGTGGCGGGAGGAACGAGCAGTACTTC. This codes for CSASGGRNEQYF. This chain joins TRBV20-1 and TRBJ2-7, with 8 nucleotides matching TRBD2. Trimming cost V 3 bases and J 5 bases; bases outside gene matches: 3. This CDR3 has 12 residues. From germline, CDR1 is DFQATT and CDR2 SNEGSKA (reference sequence).

The CDR3 here is CASSPSRDVYTF. The DNA for the CDR3 is TGTGCCAGCTCACCCTCTAGAGACGTCTACACCTTC. The V call is TRBV18, the J call TRBJ1-2; D is ambiguous. CDR3 length equals 12 residues. Trimming pared 3 bases from V and 10 bases from J, leaving 12 bases between. The V gene's germline CDR1 is KGHSH and CDR2 LQKENI.

The chain employs TRBV5-6 and TRBJ1-5; the D gene is possibly TRBD1 (6 bases). In germline, CDR1 is SGHDT, CDR2 YYEEEE. Trimming stripped 4 bases from V and 7 bases from J, with 12 bases between. This CDR3 spans 13 amino acids. The CDR3 sequence: CASSVRGGQPQHF. In DNA form, the CDR3 reads TGTGCCAGCAGCGTCAGGGGAGGGCAGCCCCAGCATTTT.

The V call is TRBV6-1, the J call TRBJ1-2; D unclear. Germline assignment: CDR1 MNHNS and CDR2 SASEGT. The CDR3 spans 16 residues. Deletions cut 3 bases from V and 5 bases from J, with 19 bases between. Written as DNA, the CDR3 is TGTGCCAGCAGTGAGTTATCCCGTCCAGTCTGGTATGGCTACACCTTC. This encodes CASSELSRPVWYGYTF.

The chain joins TRBV5-1 to TRBJ2-2; TRBD2 might be the D (6 bases). Between the trimmed V and J ends, which lost 2 bases and 4 bases, there was a span of 24 bases. The germline gives CDR1 SGHRS, CDR2 YFSETQ. The CDR3 runs 19 residues. DNA of the CDR3: TGCGCCAGCAGCTTCTTTCGTTCCGGGAGTGTGGGAACCACCGGGGAGCTGTTTTTT. Protein product: CASSFFRSGSVGTTGELFF.

The chain combines TRBV10-3 with TRBJ2-1; 8 nucleotides match TRBD2. The CDR3 has 14 amino acids. Per germline, CDR1 ENHRY and CDR2 SYGVKD. The V gene end was trimmed by 10 bases and the J gene end by 9 bases; junction bases not matched to a gene: 14. This CDR3 is CATTPGLDIGEQFF. The CDR3 bases are TGTGCCACCACCCCGGGACTAGATATCGGTGAGCAGTTCTTC.

The chain employs TRBV14 and TRBJ2-7; possible D gene TRBD2, 6 bases. Trimming removed 5 bases from V and 2 bases from J, with 16 bases in between. CDR1 SGHDN and CDR2 FVKESK come from the germline V gene. This CDR3 spans 15 amino acids. This chain's CDR3 is CASSSLGVAAYEQYF. Written as DNA, the CDR3 is TGTGCCAGCAGCTCGCTCGGGGTAGCGGCCTACGAGCAGTACTTC.

CDR3 in amino acids: CASFTGFGTEAFF. CDR3 nucleotide sequence: TGTGCCAGCTTTACAGGGTTTGGCACTGAAGCTTTCTTT. The chain combines TRBV6-5 with TRBJ1-1; a weak D match, TRBD1 (6 bases). V was clipped by 8 bases and J by 4 bases, with 14 bases between them. This CDR3 comprises 13 residues. Germline V lookup: CDR1 MNHEY, CDR2 SVGAGI.

The gene calls are TRBV10-3 and TRBJ2-2; D possibly corresponds to TRBD1 (5 bases). Between the trimmed V and J ends, which lost 3 bases and 4 bases, there was a span of 6 bases. The germline V gene encodes CDR1 ENHRY and CDR2 SYGVKD. The CDR3 has 13 residues. Here the CDR3 DNA reads TGTGCCATCAGTGAACAGGTCACCGGGGAGCTGTTTTTT. It is translated as CAISEQVTGELFF.

The rearrangement uses TRBV6-6 and TRBJ1-1; D remains ambiguous. The CDR3 sequence is 15 residues long. The V gene lost 5 bases and the J gene lost 0 bases, with 13 bases spanning the gap. Per the germline V gene, CDR1 is MNHNY and CDR2 is SVGAGI (reference sequence). The CDR3 DNA reads as TGTGCCAGCAGTCCACTTCAACCCATGAACACTGAAGCTTTCTTT. Translated: CASSPLQPMNTEAFF.

The chain couples TRBV12-3 or TRBV12-4 to TRBJ1-1; D uncertain. Trimming left V 3 bases short and J 5 bases short, with 7 bases between. The length of the CDR3 is 12 residues. CDR3 nucleotide sequence: TGTGCCAGCAGTTTGCGAGATACTGAAGCTTTCTTT. It yields the protein CASSLRDTEAFF.

This clone occurred a few times. The V and J genes are TRBV5-1 and TRBJ1-2; D is undetermined. Germline V CDR1 and CDR2: SGHRS, YFSETQ. The CDR3 length is 17 residues. V shed 1 base and J shed 6 bases, with 22 bases lying between them. The CDR3 nucleotides are TGCGCCAGCAGCTTGTCAGGACTGGCTTTGGTGGAAAATGGCTACACCTTC. Translating gives CASSLSGLALVENGYTF.

The genes are TRBV4-1 and TRBJ2-3; D is ambiguous. V was clipped by 0 bases and J by 3 bases, with 19 bases between them. CDR1 is MGHRA, CDR2 YSYEKL, per germline. This CDR3 comprises 18 residues. The CDR3 DNA is TGCGCCAGCAGCCAAGATTACGGTATAGTTCGGGTTACAGATACGCAGTATTTT. Protein: CASSQDYGIVRVTDTQYF.